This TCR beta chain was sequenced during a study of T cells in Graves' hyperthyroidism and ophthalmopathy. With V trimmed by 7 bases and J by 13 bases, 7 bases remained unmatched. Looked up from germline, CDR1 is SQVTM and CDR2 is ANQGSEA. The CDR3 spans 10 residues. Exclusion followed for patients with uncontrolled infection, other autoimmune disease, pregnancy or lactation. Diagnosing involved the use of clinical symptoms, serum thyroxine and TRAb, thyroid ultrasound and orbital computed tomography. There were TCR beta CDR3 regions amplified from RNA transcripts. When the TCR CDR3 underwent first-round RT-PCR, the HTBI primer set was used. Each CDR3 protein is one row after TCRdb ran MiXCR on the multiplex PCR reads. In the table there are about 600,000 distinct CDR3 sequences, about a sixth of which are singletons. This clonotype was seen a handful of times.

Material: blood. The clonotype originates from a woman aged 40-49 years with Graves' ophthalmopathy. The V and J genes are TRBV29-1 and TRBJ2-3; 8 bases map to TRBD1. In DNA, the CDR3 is TGCAGCGGTAAGGACAGGGCGGAGTATTTT. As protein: CSGKDRAEYF.